The 19 T cell receptor beta chains presented below share a single source sample, sequenced in a study of Graves' ophthalmopathy and Graves' hyperthyroidism. Amplified TCR beta CDR3 regions were obtained using RNA transcripts as template. HTBI-primed RT-PCR formed the first round, and a multiplex PCR formed the second. TCRdb reprocessed the multiplex PCR reads with MiXCR, giving one entry per CDR3 protein. The sample shows 300,000 or so distinct CDR3 sequences, 15% to 20% of them seen only once. The specimen sequenced was peripheral blood. These TCRs come from an adult man with Graves' ophthalmopathy.

This clonotype was counted a few times. J is TRBJ2-5 and V is TRBV20-1, with 11 bases that match TRBD1. Per germline, CDR1 DFQATT and CDR2 SNEGSKA (reference sequence). After removal of 5 bases from V and 4 bases from J, the junction contained 12 bases not matched to a gene. The CDR3 contains 16 residues. Written as DNA, the CDR3 is TGCAGTGCTGGATCCGGGACAGGGGGGGATGGAGAGACCCAGTACTTC. Its protein product is CSAGSGTGGDGETQYF.

This clonotype was seen repeatedly, ten times or more. The chain couples TRBV7-3 to TRBJ2-6, with D possibly being TRBD1 or TRBD2 (5 bases each). Germline V lookup: CDR1 SGHTA, CDR2 FQGTGA. V was shortened by 2 bases and J by 0 bases, with 14 bases between the two germline ends. This CDR3 is built from 18 residues. The CDR3 DNA follows: TGTGCCAGCAGCTTACAAGGGACGGAGGACTCTGGGGCCAACGTCCTGACTTTC. This gives the protein CASSLQGTEDSGANVLTF.

This clonotype was counted many times. The chain has TRBV12-3 or TRBV12-4 and TRBJ2-5, with 8 bases identical to TRBD2. V lost 5 bases, J lost 1 base, and 15 bases stayed unmatched. There are 18 residues in the CDR3. CDR3 residues: CASSPFTGTRAGQETQYF. As DNA, the CDR3 is TGTGCCAGCAGTCCATTTACCGGGACTAGAGCGGGCCAAGAGACCCAGTACTTC.

The J gene is TRBJ2-5, the V gene TRBV15; 9 positions agree with TRBD2. CDR1 and CDR2 from the germline V gene are LNHNV and YYDKDF (reference sequence). V gave up 5 bases and J gave up 7 bases; unmatched junction bases: 2. The CDR3 totals 12 residues. CDR3 in DNA: TGTGCCACCAGCCTAGCGGGATGGACCCAGTACTTC. Protein product: CATSLAGWTQYF.

V and J are TRBV12-3 or TRBV12-4 and TRBJ1-1; D might be TRBD1 (5 bases). Trimming removed 4 bases from V and 8 bases from J, with 11 bases in between. The CDR3 totals 12 residues. The CDR3: CASSSAGDEAFF. In nucleotides, the CDR3 is TGTGCCAGCAGTTCTGCGGGGGACGAAGCTTTCTTT.

This clonotype was observed many times. V and J are TRBV13 and TRBJ2-5; D is unclear. This CDR3 has 16 residues. Trimming removed 4 bases from V and 1 base from J, with 16 bases in between. CDR1 and CDR2 (germline): PRHDT, FYEKMQ (reference sequence). The CDR3: CASSSPGEMGQETQYF. CDR3 sequence (DNA): TGTGCCAGCAGCTCGCCGGGTGAGATGGGCCAAGAGACCCAGTACTTC.

This clonotype was detected ten times or more. This chain connects TRBV4-1 to TRBJ2-5; TRBD1 matches at 7 bases. V gave up 1 base and J gave up 3 bases; unmatched junction bases: 8. The CDR3 totals 16 residues. Germline V gives CDR1 MGHRA, CDR2 YSYEKL. The CDR3 sequence is CASSQGRDREKETQYF. The CDR3 region has the DNA TGCGCCAGCAGCCAAGGACGTGACAGGGAAAAAGAGACCCAGTACTTC.

The chain employs TRBV6-2 or TRBV6-3 and TRBJ1-1; D unclear. CDR1 MNHEY and CDR2 SVGEGT come from the germline V gene. The CDR3 extends over 14 amino acids. The V end was cut by 2 bases, the J end by 5 bases, with 12 bases between. As DNA, the CDR3 is TGTGCCAGCAGTTACCGCGGTACTTATACTGAAGCTTTCTTT. Its protein product is CASSYRGTYTEAFF.

This clonotype was seen ten or more times. This sequence joins TRBV7-9 and TRBJ1-1; maybe TRBD1 (6 bases). Germline V gene lookup returns CDR1 SEHNR and CDR2 FQNEAQ (reference sequence). With 5 bases removed from V and 1 base from J, the gap between germline ends came to 14 bases. CDR3 size: 15 residues. CDR3 coding DNA: TGTGCCAGCAGCCCCCACCTGGGGGCGAACACTGAAGCTTTCTTT. It yields the protein CASSPHLGANTEAFF.

This chain links TRBV2 with TRBJ2-7, with D possibly TRBD2 on 6 matching bases. V dropped 4 bases and J dropped 6 bases, with 13 bases sitting between them. The germline gives CDR1 SNHLY, CDR2 FYNNEI. The CDR3 contains 13 residues. The CDR3 protein is CASSASELFEQYF. CDR3 sequence (DNA): TGTGCCAGCAGTGCTAGCGAGCTGTTCGAGCAGTACTTC. The full variable domain, with the rest looked up from reference TRBV2 and TRBJ2-7, is EPEVTQTPSHQVTQMGQEVILRCVPISNHLYFYWYRQILGQKVEFLVSFYNNEISEKSEIFDDQFSVERPDGSNFTLKIRSTKLEDSAMYFCASSASELFEQYFGPGTRLTVT.

This clonotype was detected a few times. The chain carries TRBV6-1 and TRBJ2-7; 10 bases are a match to TRBD2. V was pared by 9 bases and J by 4 bases, with 6 bases of the junction left unmatched. This CDR3 comprises 13 residues. CDR1 MNHNS and CDR2 SASEGT come from the germline V gene. CDR3: CASQGSGRYEQYF. In DNA form, the CDR3 reads TGTGCCAGTCAGGGTAGCGGGAGGTACGAGCAGTACTTC.

This clonotype was seen many times. The chain is built from TRBV27 and TRBJ2-7; 7 nucleotides align to TRBD1. The CDR3 consists of 14 residues. Germline trimming cut 5 bases from V and 2 bases from J; bases unmatched to any gene: 6. In germline, CDR1 is MNHEY, CDR2 SMNVEV (reference sequence). CDR3 DNA: TGTGCCAGCAGTACCAGGGGGACCACCTACGAGCAGTACTTC. Translating it yields CASSTRGTTYEQYF.

This chain connects TRBV7-8 to TRBJ1-1, with D perhaps TRBD1 (6 bases). There are 13 residues in the CDR3. V lost 4 bases and J lost 6, with 12 bases in between. Germline-derived CDR1 and CDR2 are SGHVS and FQNEAQ. The CDR3 is CASSSSGGAEAFF. The CDR3 region has the DNA TGTGCCAGCAGCTCCTCGGGGGGCGCTGAAGCTTTCTTT.

This clonotype was found many times. This chain uses TRBV6-5 with TRBJ2-7; 8 bases fit TRBD1. J lost 1 base, V lost 5 bases, and 4 bases had no gene match. This CDR3 contains 14 residues. The germline gives CDR1 MNHEY, CDR2 SVGAGI. This CDR3 reads CASSRDRISYEQYF. CDR3 DNA: TGTGCCAGCAGTAGGGACAGGATTTCCTACGAGCAGTACTTC.

This clonotype was detected many times. The rearrangement uses TRBV28 and TRBJ1-1; D call uncertain. CDR3 length: 14 residues. Trimming shortened V by 5 bases and J by 1 base, and 11 bases separated the two germline ends. Germline V gene data show CDR1 as MDHEN and CDR2 as SYDVKM. The CDR3 DNA sequence: TGTGCCAGCAGTGAAGTTGTAGCGAACACTGAAGCTTTCTTT. Translating it yields CASSEVVANTEAFF.

This clonotype appeared many times. The chain employs TRBV18 and TRBJ2-5, with D unclear. Trimming took 4 bases from V and 5 from J, leaving 11 bases between them. This CDR3 has 13 amino acids. CDR1 is KGHSH and CDR2 is LQKENI in the germline V gene. CDR3: CASSQNSEETQYF. Written as DNA, the CDR3 is TGTGCCAGCTCACAAAATTCCGAGGAGACCCAGTACTTC.

A few counts support this clonotype. The rearrangement uses TRBV6-1 and TRBJ2-7; weak D call: TRBD1 (7 bases). The CDR3 sequence is 15 residues long. The V and J ends lost 5 bases and 0 bases respectively, with 14 bases between them. CDR1 is MNHNS, CDR2 SASEGT, per germline. The CDR3 region has the DNA TGTGCCAGCAGTAGGCGGGACAGCAGCTCCTACGAGCAGTACTTC. As protein: CASSRRDSSSYEQYF.

This sequence joins TRBV2 and TRBJ2-5; 9 bases match TRBD2. V shed 8 bases, J shed 0 bases, and the junction held 7 bases outside the gene matches. CDR3 length: 15 amino acids. Germline-derived CDR1 and CDR2 are SNHLY and FYNNEI. CDR3 protein: CASGASGTYQETQYF. The CDR3 nucleotides read TGTGCCAGCGGGGCTAGCGGGACGTACCAAGAGACCCAGTACTTC.

The sample holds many counts of this clonotype. The V call is TRBV7-2, the J call TRBJ2-7; the match to TRBD2 covers 7 bases. V trimming: 4 bases; J trimming: 9 bases; junction bases outside the gene matches: 15. The germline V gene encodes CDR1 SGHTA and CDR2 FQGNSA. This CDR3 has 15 residues. Here the CDR3 reads CASSSWTRGSVVQYF. DNA for the CDR3: TGTGCCAGCAGCTCATGGACTAGGGGATCCGTTGTGCAGTACTTC. Full variable domain (rest looked up from reference TRBV7-2 and TRBJ2-7): GAGVSQSPSNKVTEKGKDVELRCDPISGHTALYWYRQSLGQGLEFLIYFQGNSAPDKSGLPSDRFSAERTGGSVSTLTIQRTQQEDSAVYLCASSSWTRGSVVQYFGPGTRLTVT.